This T cell receptor beta chain originates from a study of T cell responses to AZD1222 COVID-19 vaccine. Study-wide results and limits: White British donors predominated, females outnumbered males, and clonal diversity was possibly underestimated. Samples come after the peak T cell response, not at day 14.

The assay was immunoSEQ multiplex PCR, and TCRdb's table has in-frame clones only and misses some. The sample records fewer than 65,000 clones, about 88% being singletons. CDR1 and CDR2 from the germline V gene are MDHEN and SYDVKM. V gave up 6 bases and J gave up 4 bases, with 20 bases separating them. The CDR3 runs to 16 residues. Points on this clone: Its antigen is unknown.

This specimen was peripheral blood, taken on day 0 of AZD1222 vaccination. V and J are TRBV28 and TRBJ2-3; D is undetermined. The clonotype was recovered from an adult in good health. CDR3 in amino acids: CASSPLRNRGADTQYF. CDR3 nucleotides: TGTGCCAGCAGCCCCCTCCGGAACCGAGGCGCAGATACGCAGTATTTT.